This entry lists 25 T cell receptor beta chains sequenced from one sample in a study of cytomegalovirus exposure and HLA in healthy donors. The PCR used 60 Vbeta and 13 Jbeta primers. Generated by immunoSEQ multiplex PCR, the TCRdb table keeps only in-frame clones and is missing some. The sample contains some 130,000 clones, 79% of which appear only once. Sequenced input: PBMCs. The receptors here all came from a young man in good health and CMV-seronegative.

The V gene is TRBV6-4, the J gene TRBJ2-4; TRBD1 agrees at 9 bases. The CDR3 totals 18 residues. After removal of 5 bases from V and 2 bases from J, the junction contained 13 bases not matched to a gene. In germline, CDR1 is MRHNA, CDR2 SNTAGT. The CDR3 DNA reads TGTGCCAGCAGTCTCCGATGGGGACAGGGAGGTACCAAAAACATTCAGTACTTC. Its protein is CASSLRWGQGGTKNIQYF.

This clone was counted a single time. The V gene is TRBV7-9, the J gene TRBJ2-1; D gene uncertain. The CDR3 is 14 residues long. Germline V lookup: CDR1 SEHNR, CDR2 FQNEAQ (reference sequence). With 1 base removed from V and 6 bases from J, the gap between germline ends came to 10 bases. The CDR3 DNA follows: TGTGCCAGCAGCTTAGGTTCAGGTTTCAATGAGCAGTTCTTC. The encoded protein is CASSLGSGFNEQFF.

The J gene is TRBJ2-5, the V gene TRBV7-8; the D gene is possibly TRBD2 (5 bases). This CDR3 comprises 14 residues. The V gene lost 2 bases and the J gene lost 5 bases, with 12 bases spanning the gap. The germline V gene has CDR1 SGHVS and CDR2 FQNEAQ. The CDR3: CASSLMTTGETQYF. The CDR3 region has the DNA TGTGCCAGCAGCTTAATGACCACGGGGGAGACCCAGTACTTC. The whole variable domain, filled in from reference TRBV7-8 and TRBJ2-5, reads GAGVSQSPRYKVAKRGQDVALRCDPISGHVSLFWYQQALGQGPEFLTYFQNEAQLDKSGLPSDRFFAERPEGSVSTLKIQRTQQEDSAVYLCASSLMTTGETQYFGPGTRLLVL.

V gene TRBV27 combines with J gene TRBJ1-1, with no clear D. Trimming took off 4 bases at V and 5 bases at J, with 8 bases between the two ends. The CDR3 spans 12 residues. Germline values: CDR1 MNHEY, CDR2 SMNVEV (reference sequence). Here the CDR3 DNA reads TGTGCCAGCAGTTCCGGGTGGACTGAAGCTTTCTTT. Amino acids: CASSSGWTEAFF.

The chain recombines TRBV7-6 with TRBJ2-1, with 15 bases identical to TRBD2. This CDR3 is built from 19 residues. V lost 5 bases and J lost 2; bases outside the gene matches: 10. The V gene's germline CDR1 is SGHVS and CDR2 FNYEAQ. This CDR3 is CASSLGLAGGLITYNEQFF. CDR3 DNA: TGTGCCAGCAGCCTTGGACTAGCGGGGGGGCTTATTACCTACAATGAGCAGTTCTTC. Supplemented by reference TRBV7-6 and TRBJ2-1, the full variable domain reads GAGVSQSPRYKVTKRGQDVALRCDPISGHVSLYWYRQALGQGPEFLTYFNYEAQQDKSGLPNDRFSAERPEGSISTLTIQRTEQRDSAMYRCASSLGLAGGLITYNEQFFGPGTRLTVL.

This chain joins TRBV7-6 and TRBJ2-1; no reliable D call. Trimming cost V 4 bases and J 13 bases, with 17 bases left between them. The CDR3 runs to 13 residues. Germline assignment: CDR1 SGHVS and CDR2 FNYEAQ. The DNA of the CDR3 is TGTGCCAGCAGCTCGAGCAGCCGCGCGGATCAGTTCTTC. The encoded protein is CASSSSSRADQFF.

The CDR3 sequence: CASSPRLEDTQYF. The CDR3 DNA is TGTGCCAGCAGCCCCAGACTAGAAGATACGCAGTATTTT. The J gene is TRBJ2-3, the V gene TRBV14, with a weak D call TRBD2 (6 bases). The ends were cut back, 4 bases at V and 5 bases at J, with 10 bases in the middle. Germline loops: CDR1 SGHDN, CDR2 FVKESK. The CDR3 loop spans 13 amino acids.

V usage is TRBV2 and J usage is TRBJ1-1, with TRBD1 identical over 10 bases. Germline V gene data show CDR1 as SNHLY and CDR2 as FYNNEI. The V and J ends lost 11 bases and 6 bases, in that order; junction bases with no gene match: 15. The CDR3 consists of 15 residues. The CDR3 is CASQGRTGGMAEAFF. The DNA for the CDR3 is TGTGCCTCTCAGGGGCGGACAGGGGGTATGGCTGAAGCTTTCTTT.

Worth noting for this clone: The sample carries other DNA sequences with the same CDR3. V is TRBV4-2 and J is TRBJ2-5; possible D gene TRBD1, 6 bases. Trimming removed 4 bases from V and 4 bases from J, with 13 bases in between. The CDR3 totals 14 residues. Germline V gene sequence: CDR1 LGHNA, CDR2 YNFKEQ. CDR3 protein: CASSPTGRGETQYF. For the CDR3, the DNA is TGTGCCAGCAGCCCGACAGGTAGGGGAGAGACCCAGTACTTC.

V gene TRBV9 combines with J gene TRBJ1-1; TRBD1 matches 7 bases. The CDR3 contains 16 residues. Per the germline V gene, CDR1 is SGDLS and CDR2 is YYNGEE. The ends lost 3 bases at V and 0 bases at J; junction bases unmatched: 8. CDR3 in amino acids: CASSGYPTGVNTEAFF. The CDR3 region has the DNA TGTGCCAGCAGCGGCTATCCCACAGGGGTGAACACTGAAGCTTTCTTT.

The chain has TRBV6-1 and TRBJ1-2; D remains unclear. V lost 6 bases, J lost 0 bases, and 8 bases lay in between. The germline V gene encodes CDR1 MNHNS and CDR2 SASEGT. This CDR3 has 13 residues. The CDR3, as DNA: TGTGCCAGCAGCGTGGGCCCTAACTATGGCTACACCTTC. It specifies CASSVGPNYGYTF.

V is TRBV10-3 and J is TRBJ1-1; the match to TRBD1 covers 9 bases. The ends lost 8 bases at V and 1 base at J; junction bases unmatched: 2. The germline V gene has CDR1 ENHRY and CDR2 SYGVKD. CDR3 size: 13 residues. The CDR3 DNA is TGTGCCATCGGGGACAGGGCGAACACTGAAGCTTTCTTT. Encoded protein: CAIGDRANTEAFF.

The chain joins TRBV10-3 to TRBJ1-2; tentatively, D is TRBD1 (5 bases). The CDR3 is made up of 15 amino acids. V shed 3 bases and J shed 0 bases, with 11 bases lying between them. Germline CDR1 and CDR2: ENHRY and SYGVKD. In nucleotides, the CDR3 is TGTGCCATCAGTGATGGGGGGGAAGCTAACTATGGCTACACCTTC. This codes for CAISDGGEANYGYTF.

The chain uses TRBV14 and TRBJ2-1; 8 positions match TRBD1. Germline CDR1 is SGHDN and CDR2 is FVKESK. The CDR3 runs to 16 residues. The J segment lost 8 bases and the V segment lost 1 base, leaving 10 bases of the junction unmatched. CDR3 bases: TGTGCCAGCAGCCAAGCTTTCGGACAGGGTCGGGATGAGCAGTTCTTC. Translation gives CASSQAFGQGRDEQFF. The full variable domain, its missing parts supplied by reference TRBV14 and TRBJ2-1, is EAGVTQFPSHSVIEKGQTVTLRCDPISGHDNLYWYRRVMGKEIKFLLHFVKESKQDESGMPNNRFLAERTGGTYSTLKVQPAELEDSGVYFCASSQAFGQGRDEQFFGPGTRLTVL.

This clone was seen just once. The chain combines TRBV4-1 with TRBJ1-1; a weak D match, TRBD1 (5 bases). V gave up 2 bases and J gave up 3 bases, with 10 bases separating them. The CDR3 is 14 amino acids. CDR1 is MGHRA and CDR2 is YSYEKL in the germline V gene. CDR3 DNA sequence: TGCGCCAGCAGCCAACACCGGGGGTACACTGAAGCTTTCTTT. Its translation is CASSQHRGYTEAFF.

The rearrangement joins TRBV7-9 to TRBJ1-1; TRBD1 might be the D (5 bases). CDR3 length: 17 residues. Germline loops: CDR1 SEHNR, CDR2 FQNEAQ (reference sequence). The germline V and J ends were trimmed by 3 bases and 3 bases, with 20 bases remaining between them. CDR3 bases: TGTGCCAGCAGCTTGAGGGACTTTTCGATGGGGCACACTGAAGCTTTCTTT. Encoded protein: CASSLRDFSMGHTEAFF.

This sequence joins TRBV7-9 and TRBJ1-1; a weak D match, TRBD1 (5 bases). The CDR3 has 18 amino acids. V was shortened by 0 bases and J by 0 bases, with 17 bases between the two germline ends. CDR1 is SEHNR and CDR2 is FQNEAQ in the germline V gene (reference sequence). The CDR3 spells CASSLAHTGPKMNTEAFF. CDR3 coding DNA: TGTGCCAGCAGCTTAGCCCATACAGGACCCAAAATGAACACTGAAGCTTTCTTT.

The chain uses TRBV15 and TRBJ2-1; D is possibly TRBD1 (5 bases). The CDR3 totals 15 residues. Germline CDR1 reads LNHNV; CDR2 reads YYDKDF (reference sequence). V lost 1 base to trimming and J lost 0 bases, with 7 bases between them. CDR3 in DNA: TGTGCCACCAGCAGAGTACAGGACTCCTACAATGAGCAGTTCTTC. Encoded protein: CATSRVQDSYNEQFF.

J is TRBJ1-1 and V is TRBV7-9; maybe TRBD1 (6 bases). The V gene's germline CDR1 is SEHNR and CDR2 FQNEAQ (reference sequence). The CDR3 totals 16 residues. V was cut by 5 bases and J by 3 bases, with 19 bases left in between. The chain's CDR3 is CASSEVGGALDTEAFF. CDR3 bases: TGTGCCAGCAGCGAGGTAGGGGGGGCGCTGGACACTGAAGCTTTCTTT. The full variable domain, its missing parts supplied by reference TRBV7-9 and TRBJ1-1, is DTGVSQNPRHKITKRGQNVTFRCDPISEHNRLYWYRQTLGQGPEFLTYFQNEAQLEKSRLLSDRFSAERPKGSFSTLEIQRTEQGDSAMYLCASSEVGGALDTEAFFGQGTRLTVV.

CDR3 in amino acids: CASSPLTPSSGTNNEQFF. In DNA, the CDR3 is TGTGCCAGCAGCCCTCTAACACCTTCATCCGGGACAAACAATGAGCAGTTCTTC. The rearrangement joins TRBV14 to TRBJ2-1, with D perhaps TRBD1 (6 bases). Germline CDR1 reads SGHDN; CDR2 reads FVKESK. V was cut by 4 bases and J by 5 bases, with 24 bases left in between. The CDR3 spans 18 residues.

This clone was found a few times. The chain carries TRBV29-1 and TRBJ2-1, with D perhaps TRBD1 (6 bases). V was shortened by 1 base and J by 3 bases, with 19 bases between the two germline ends. Germline V gene sequence: CDR1 SQVTM, CDR2 ANQGSEA. CDR3 length: 17 amino acids. The CDR3 is CSVEGSEQGVIYNEQFF. CDR3 sequence (DNA): TGCAGCGTTGAAGGTTCGGAACAGGGAGTAATCTACAATGAGCAGTTCTTC.

CDR3 in DNA: TGTGCCAGCAGTTTCCTAAGCGGGGGACTCGACAATGAGCAGTTCTTC. It translates to CASSFLSGGLDNEQFF. V usage is TRBV27 and J usage is TRBJ2-1; TRBD2 aligns across 8 bases. CDR1 and CDR2 from the germline V gene are MNHEY and SMNVEV (reference sequence). Trimming cost V 3 bases and J 5 bases; bases outside gene matches: 9. There are 16 residues in the CDR3.

The chain recombines TRBV5-6 with TRBJ2-3, with 7 bases identical to TRBD2. Trimming removed 5 bases from V and 12 bases from J; junction bases left unmatched: 9. The CDR3 covers 12 residues. Germline values: CDR1 SGHDT, CDR2 YYEEEE. The CDR3 DNA sequence: TGTGCCAGCAGTCAACAAACTAGCGTTCAGTATTTT. It yields the protein CASSQQTSVQYF.

This clone occurred a few times. The rearrangement joins TRBV5-6 to TRBJ1-1, with D perhaps matching TRBD1 (5 bases). Germline assignment: CDR1 SGHDT and CDR2 YYEEEE. The CDR3 loop spans 13 amino acids. The ends were cut back, 1 base at V and 4 bases at J, with 8 bases in the middle. CDR3 DNA sequence: TGTGCCAGCAGCTTGCGGGGGGGCACTGAAGCTTTCTTT. The encoded protein is CASSLRGGTEAFF.

The rearrangement joins TRBV2 to TRBJ2-5, with 7 bases that match TRBD1. This CDR3 has 14 amino acids. CDR1 and CDR2 from the germline V gene are SNHLY and FYNNEI. With 1 base clipped from V and 5 bases from J, the junction kept 4 bases outside the gene matches. The CDR3 DNA reads TGTGCCAGCAGTGAAGTGGTCAGGGGGGAGACCCAGTACTTC. It encodes CASSEVVRGETQYF.